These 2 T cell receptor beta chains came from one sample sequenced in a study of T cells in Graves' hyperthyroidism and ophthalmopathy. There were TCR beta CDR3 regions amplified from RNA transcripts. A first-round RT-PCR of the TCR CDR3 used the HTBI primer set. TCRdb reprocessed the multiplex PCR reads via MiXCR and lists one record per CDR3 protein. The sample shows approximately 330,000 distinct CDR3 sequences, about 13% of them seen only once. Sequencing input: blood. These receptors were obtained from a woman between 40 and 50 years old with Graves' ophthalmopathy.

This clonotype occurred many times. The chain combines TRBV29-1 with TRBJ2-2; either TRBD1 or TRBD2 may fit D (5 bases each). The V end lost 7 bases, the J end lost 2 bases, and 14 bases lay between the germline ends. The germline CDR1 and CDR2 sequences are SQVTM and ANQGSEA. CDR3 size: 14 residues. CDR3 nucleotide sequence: TGCAGCGCAGGACTCGGACACAACACCGGGGAGCTGTTTTTT. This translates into CSAGLGHNTGELFF.

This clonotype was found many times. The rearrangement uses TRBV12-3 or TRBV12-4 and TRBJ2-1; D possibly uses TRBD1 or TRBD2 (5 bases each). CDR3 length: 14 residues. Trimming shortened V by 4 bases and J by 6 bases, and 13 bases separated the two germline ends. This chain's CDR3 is CASSSGTWGNEQFF. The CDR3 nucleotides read TGTGCCAGCAGTTCCGGGACGTGGGGCAATGAGCAGTTCTTC.